The sequence of this T cell receptor beta chain was determined in a study of naive and memory T cell subsets. General study points: Diversity fell and Gini index rose from naive through CM, EM, EMRA.

From the second PCR step, alpha and beta chains were amplified apart. Germline V gene sequence: CDR1 DFQATT, CDR2 SNEGSKA (reference sequence). This CDR3 spans 14 amino acids. Trimming cost V 0 bases and J 5 bases; bases outside gene matches: 2. Both TRBC1 and TRBC2 were covered by a beta constant-region primer of two equimolar oligonucleotides. An oligonucleotide with the SP2 primer and a 12-nucleotide UMI was ligated to the cDNA 3' end. A single record per CDR3 protein comes from TCRdb applying MiXCR to the UMI-ligation and nested PCR reads. The sample contains around 160,000 distinct CDR3 sequences, over 15% of which appear only once. Comments on this clonotype: Its cognate antigen is unknown.

This chain uses TRBV20-1 with TRBJ1-1; TRBD1 matches at 11 bases. The origin of this receptor is a human donor in good health. The sequenced sample was naive CD4+ T cells from blood. The CDR3 DNA is TGCAGTGCTAGAGATGGGACAGGGGGGACTGAAGCTTTCTTT. This translates into CSARDGTGGTEAFF.